These 5 T cell receptor beta chains were all obtained from the same sample, sequenced in a study of T cell clones after liver transplantation. Only in-frame clones appear in the TCRdb table, and some are missing; sequencing was by immunoSEQ multiplex PCR. The sample contains 55,000 or so clones, over 70% of which appear only once. This specimen consisted of CD4+ T cells from blood, obtained before liver transplant. The receptors were gathered from a human donor who received a liver transplant.

A few counts support this clone. V gene TRBV7-8 combines with J gene TRBJ2-1; 8 bases align to TRBD2. J gave up 2 bases and V 2 bases, and 2 bases lay outside the gene matches. The germline V gene encodes CDR1 SGHVS and CDR2 FQNEAQ. The CDR3 has 15 amino acids. The DNA of the CDR3 is TGTGCCAGCAGCTTATTTAGCGGGACCTACAATGAGCAGTTCTTC. It yields the protein CASSLFSGTYNEQFF.

J is TRBJ2-7 and V is TRBV7-9; tentative D call: TRBD1 (6 bases). From germline, CDR1 is SEHNR and CDR2 FQNEAQ (reference sequence). CDR3 length: 17 amino acids. V was trimmed by 5 bases and J by 5 bases, leaving 25 bases between them. CDR3 sequence (DNA): TGTGCCAGCAGCAGACGTAACAGGGAAGGCCTTTTCCACGAGCAGTACTTC. Its protein is CASSRRNREGLFHEQYF.

CDR3 in DNA: TGCGCCAGCAGCCGACTGGATCTTATGGTGACAGATACGCAGTATTTT. Protein: CASSRLDLMVTDTQYF. The rearrangement links TRBV4-1 to TRBJ2-3; no clear D gene. Trimming took 4 bases from V and 3 from J, leaving 17 bases between them. The length of the CDR3 is 16 residues. Per the germline V gene, CDR1 is MGHRA and CDR2 is YSYEKL.

The chain uses TRBV28 and TRBJ2-5; no reliable D call. Trimming shortened V by 3 bases and J by 2 bases, and 10 bases separated the two germline ends. This CDR3 spans 14 amino acids. Germline V gene sequence: CDR1 MDHEN, CDR2 SYDVKM. For the CDR3, the DNA is TGTGCCAGCAGTTTGTCGCTACCTCAAGAGACCCAGTACTTC. Translation gives CASSLSLPQETQYF.

The J gene is TRBJ2-2, the V gene TRBV4-1, with 10 bases matching TRBD2. Losses at the gene ends were 4 bases for V and 7 bases for J; bases not matched to a gene: 6. The germline CDR1 and CDR2 sequences are MGHRA and YSYEKL. The CDR3 runs 15 residues. As DNA, the CDR3 is TGCGCCAGCAGCCCTGTACTAGCGGGGATCGGGGAGCTGTTTTTT. Protein: CASSPVLAGIGELFF.